These 27 T cell receptor beta chains were sequenced from one sample in a study of T cells expressing NK-cell markers. One entry per CDR3 protein, without DNA, is what TCRdb gives after re-calling the 5' RACE reads. Found here are about 390,000 distinct CDR3 sequences; the top ten clones hold about 10%. The sample comprised blood T cells: a sorted CD56 or NKG2C T cell subset, CD4+ or CD8+ T cells, or bulk PBMC T cells (not recorded which). Receptors were obtained from a woman aged 50 to 60 in good health.

V usage is TRBV11-3 and J usage is TRBJ2-3; TCRdb's D call, TRBD2, is unchecked because there is no DNA. The germline V gene encodes CDR1 SGHNT and CDR2 YENEEA. The length of the CDR3 is 15 residues. The CDR3 loop reads CASSWEGQTSDTQYF.

The chain has TRBV11-3 and TRBJ2-1. The CDR3 extends over 17 amino acids. In germline, CDR1 is SGHNT, CDR2 YENEEA. The CDR3 loop is CASSSQILASSYNEQFF.

The chain uses TRBV4-2 and TRBJ2-3; TCRdb proposes TRBD1, but this gene call is untestable without DNA. The germline gives CDR1 LGHNA, CDR2 YNFKEQ. This CDR3 has 17 residues. CDR3 amino acids: CASSQEFLGTQGDAQYF.

The chain couples TRBV12-3 or TRBV12-4 to TRBJ2-3. The CDR3 length is 16 residues. The CDR3 sequence: CASRTRTDARTNTQYF.

This CDR3 reads CASSSHRLAEASTQYF. The chain couples TRBV7-8 to TRBJ2-3; the D gene TCRdb calls, TRBD2, cannot be checked with no DNA. The CDR3 runs to 16 residues. Germline assignment: CDR1 SGHVS and CDR2 FQNEAQ.

The chain has TRBV20-1 and TRBJ2-3. CDR1 is DFQATT and CDR2 is SNEGSKA in the germline V gene (reference sequence). CDR3 length: 12 residues. The CDR3 loop is CSAKGPSDTQYF.

This chain joins TRBV6-4 and TRBJ2-3; TCRdb lists TRBD2, though no DNA is available to test this call. Germline V CDR1 and CDR2: MRHNA, SNTAGT. This CDR3 contains 15 residues. The CDR3: CASSQLASLPDTQYF.

The V call is TRBV7-2, the J call TRBJ1-3; TCRdb outputs TRBD1, but without DNA this stays unchecked. CDR1 and CDR2 (germline): SGHTA, FQGNSA. This CDR3 contains 14 residues. Here the CDR3 reads CASSFRDSGNTIYF.

The rearrangement links TRBV6-5 to TRBJ2-7; TCRdb's D gene call, TRBD2, goes unchecked for lack of DNA. The CDR3 has 16 amino acids. Looked up from germline, CDR1 is MNHEY and CDR2 is SVGAGI. The CDR3 here is CASSLTSGSNPYEQYF.

The chain uses TRBV28 and TRBJ2-1. The CDR3 is made up of 12 amino acids. Looked up from germline, CDR1 is MDHEN and CDR2 is SYDVKM. The CDR3 protein is CASIGDFSEQFF.

The chain combines TRBV5-1 with TRBJ2-1; TCRdb picks TRBD1, but there is no DNA to check that call. The CDR3 covers 14 residues. CDR1 SGHRS and CDR2 YFSETQ come from the germline V gene. The CDR3 protein is CASSPTIGGNEQFF.

This CDR3 reads CASSLSPVADTQYF. This chain connects TRBV27 to TRBJ2-3. This CDR3 is built from 14 residues. CDR1 and CDR2 (germline): MNHEY, SMNVEV (reference sequence).

The V gene is TRBV5-1, the J gene TRBJ2-5; the TRBD1 assignment by TCRdb is unverifiable without DNA. The germline CDR1 and CDR2 sequences are SGHRS and YFSETQ. The length of the CDR3 is 14 residues. The CDR3 sequence: CASCPVGGGETQYF.

The chain employs TRBV19 and TRBJ1-3; the D call from TCRdb, TRBD1, cannot be confirmed without DNA. Germline V gives CDR1 LNHDA, CDR2 SQIVND (reference sequence). CDR3 length: 15 amino acids. Here the CDR3 reads CASIRGRLGGNTIYF.

Here the CDR3 reads CASSRGASAGELFF. The chain employs TRBV19 and TRBJ2-2; TCRdb's D gene call, TRBD1, goes unchecked for lack of DNA. The germline V gene has CDR1 LNHDA and CDR2 SQIVND (reference sequence). This CDR3 contains 14 residues.

The V gene is TRBV12-3 or TRBV12-4, the J gene TRBJ2-1; TCRdb picks TRBD1, but there is no DNA to check that call. CDR3 length equals 13 residues. The CDR3 protein is CASRKRGYNEQFF.

The rearrangement links TRBV12-3 or TRBV12-4 to TRBJ2-4; TCRdb lists TRBD1, though no DNA is available to test this call. The CDR3 extends over 13 amino acids. The CDR3 is CASSGQGWNIQYF.

The chain carries TRBV29-1 and TRBJ2-7; as DNA is missing, the TRBD2 call by TCRdb cannot be tested. The CDR3 totals 13 residues. Germline-derived CDR1 and CDR2 are SQVTM and ANQGSEA. The CDR3 sequence is CSAGSSGRGEQYF.

V and J are TRBV5-1 and TRBJ2-7. Germline V CDR1 and CDR2: SGHRS, YFSETQ. The CDR3 totals 15 residues. This chain's CDR3 is CASSLVGQGPYEQYF.

CDR3 in amino acids: CASSRDRGYYGYTF. V usage is TRBV12-3 or TRBV12-4 and J usage is TRBJ1-2; TCRdb picks TRBD1, but there is no DNA to check that call. This CDR3 comprises 14 residues.

The chain combines TRBV11-3 with TRBJ1-6; there is no DNA to check the TCRdb D call of TRBD1. CDR1 is SGHNT, CDR2 YENEEA, per germline. This CDR3 has 14 amino acids. This CDR3 is CASSSTGGEAPLHF.

The chain links TRBV12-3 or TRBV12-4 to TRBJ2-3; TCRdb indicates TRBD2, and absent DNA this call remains unverified. This CDR3 spans 16 amino acids. The CDR3 sequence is CASSSPGAGGSDTQYF.

The rearrangement links TRBV6-5 to TRBJ2-7; there is no DNA to check the TCRdb D call of TRBD1. CDR3 length equals 13 residues. Germline V gives CDR1 MNHEY, CDR2 SVGAGI. This CDR3 is CASRATANYEQYF.

The rearrangement links TRBV19 to TRBJ1-2; TCRdb's D gene call, TRBD1, goes unchecked for lack of DNA. This CDR3 comprises 13 residues. Germline-derived CDR1 and CDR2 are LNHDA and SQIVND (reference sequence). This chain's CDR3 is CASSWGTQTYYTF.

The chain has TRBV29-1 and TRBJ2-1; with no DNA, the TCRdb D assignment of TRBD2 cannot be verified. Germline-derived CDR1 and CDR2 are SQVTM and ANQGSEA. This CDR3 is built from 11 residues. CDR3 sequence reads: CSVALAQDAFF.

The chain uses TRBV7-2 and TRBJ2-5; checking the TCRdb D call of TRBD1 is not possible without DNA. The CDR3 totals 17 residues. Germline V gives CDR1 SGHTA, CDR2 FQGNSA. The CDR3 loop is CASSLDSRDLHRETQYF.

The V and J genes are TRBV4-2 and TRBJ2-2; TCRdb picks TRBD1, but there is no DNA to check that call. The CDR3 covers 16 residues. Germline V gene lookup returns CDR1 LGHNA and CDR2 YNFKEQ. The chain's CDR3 is CASSQVGQGRAGELFF.